Listed below are T cell receptor beta chains from one sample, sequenced in a study of cytomegalovirus exposure and HLA in healthy donors. Some clones are missing from TCRdb's copy, which holds only in-frame ones; the method was immunoSEQ multiplex PCR. The sample totals around 140,000 clones. Sequences were obtained from PBMCs. The receptor set was obtained from a man aged 18 to 30 in good health and CMV-seronegative. CDR3s include the opening cysteine and the closing phenylalanine or tryptophan.

CASSDGAGTDTQYF TRBV6-4
CASSLGRVDDTQYF TRBV5-1
CAWSVQAGGPNTQYF TRBV30
CASSQGDRGGETQYF TRBV4-1
CASSIPFYEQYF TRBV11-2
CASSFSGANYGYTF TRBV28
CASRPQTSGYSYEQYF TRBV9
CASSSTGKGNTEAFF TRBV5-4
CASSSIGTDTEAFF TRBV7-9
CAINPGQGTGELFF TRBV10-3
CASSPRDRIYGYTF TRBV9